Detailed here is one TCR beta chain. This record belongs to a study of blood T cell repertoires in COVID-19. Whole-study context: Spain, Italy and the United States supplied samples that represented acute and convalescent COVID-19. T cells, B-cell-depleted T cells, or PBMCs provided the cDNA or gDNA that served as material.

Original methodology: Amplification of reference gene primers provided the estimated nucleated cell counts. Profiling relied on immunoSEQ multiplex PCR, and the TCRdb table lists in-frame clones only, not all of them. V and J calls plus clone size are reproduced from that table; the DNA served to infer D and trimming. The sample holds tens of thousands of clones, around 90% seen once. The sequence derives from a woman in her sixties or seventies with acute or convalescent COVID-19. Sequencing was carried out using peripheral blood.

CDR3 nucleotides: TGTGCCAGCAGAAAAAGAGAGACAGGGACCTACGAGCAGTACTTC. Its translation is CASRKRETGTYEQYF. V and J are TRBV27 and TRBJ2-7; 7 nucleotides match TRBD1. The germline V gene has CDR1 MNHEY and CDR2 SMNVEV (reference sequence). V lost 6 bases and J lost 2; bases outside the gene matches: 10. The CDR3 runs 15 residues.